These 9 T cell receptor beta chains came from one sample sequenced in a study of shared clonotypes between healthy human individuals. Method: immunoSEQ multiplex PCR; TCRdb's copy keeps in-frame clones and lacks some. This sample yields 2,500,000 or so clones, of which approximately 90% are seen a single time; 0.13% to 0.15% belongs to the top ten. The specimen was naive CD4+ T cells sorted from blood. Subset indicated: CD45RA+ positively selected. These receptors were taken from a man aged 18 to 29 in good health.

CDR3 residues: CASRRQMNTEAFF. CDR3 nucleotide sequence: TGCGCCAGCAGACGGCAGATGAACACTGAAGCTTTCTTT. The chain uses TRBV4-1 and TRBJ1-1; D is undetermined. V was trimmed by 6 bases and J by 0 bases, leaving 8 bases between them. The germline CDR1 and CDR2 sequences are MGHRA and YSYEKL. CDR3 length equals 13 residues.

This clone has a handful of counts. The chain is built from TRBV6-1 and TRBJ2-7, with 9 bases identical to TRBD2. Trimming took 8 bases from V and 3 from J; bases not matched to a gene: 8. The CDR3 covers 14 residues. Germline loops: CDR1 MNHNS, CDR2 SASEGT. The DNA of the CDR3 is TGTGCCAGCGGGGCGGGAGGGTCGCTCTACGAGCAGTACTTC. Translating gives CASGAGGSLYEQYF.

V gene TRBV7-2 combines with J gene TRBJ1-5, with D possibly matching TRBD1 (5 bases). V dropped 5 bases and J dropped 2 bases, with 16 bases sitting between them. From germline, CDR1 is SGHTA and CDR2 FQGNSA. There are 16 residues in the CDR3. The DNA of the CDR3 is TGTGCCAGCAGCCACGACCGGCCAGGGCGCAATCAGCCCCAGCATTTT. Its translation: CASSHDRPGRNQPQHF.

The chain is built from TRBV7-8 and TRBJ1-3; maybe TRBD1 (5 bases). V lost 1 base to trimming and J lost 1 base, with 11 bases between them. The germline V gene has CDR1 SGHVS and CDR2 FQNEAQ. The CDR3 is made up of 16 amino acids. This chain's CDR3 is CASSLVGRESGNTIYF. DNA for the CDR3: TGTGCCAGCAGCTTAGTAGGCAGGGAGTCTGGAAACACCATATATTTT.

V is TRBV19 and J is TRBJ2-3; D not certain. V was clipped by 1 base and J by 2 bases, with 10 bases between them. The CDR3 is 15 residues long. Germline CDR1 is LNHDA and CDR2 is SQIVND (reference sequence). CDR3 amino acids: CASSIGQLITDTQYF. The CDR3 nucleotides are TGTGCCAGTAGTATAGGTCAGTTAATCACAGATACGCAGTATTTT.

In its sample, this clone was seen once. The chain uses TRBV6-1 and TRBJ1-5; weak D call: TRBD1 (5 bases). Trimming left V 7 bases short and J 0 bases short, with 13 bases between. The CDR3 consists of 15 residues. Germline values: CDR1 MNHNS, CDR2 SASEGT. This CDR3 reads CASNLGGYSNQPQHF. CDR3 coding DNA: TGTGCCAGCAATCTGGGGGGTTATAGCAATCAGCCCCAGCATTTT.

The V call is TRBV28, the J call TRBJ2-7; the match to TRBD1 covers 9 bases. The CDR3 extends over 15 amino acids. After removal of 4 bases from V and 9 bases from J, the junction contained 13 bases not matched to a gene. The germline gives CDR1 MDHEN, CDR2 SYDVKM. Here the CDR3 DNA reads TGTGCCAGCAGTTCCTCCGGGACAGGGCAGCAGGGGCAGTACTTC. Translating gives CASSSSGTGQQGQYF.

The V gene is TRBV30, the J gene TRBJ1-6, with 9 bases that match TRBD1. This CDR3 is 14 amino acids long. Germline V gene sequence: CDR1 GTSNPN, CDR2 SVGIG (reference sequence). The V segment lost 1 base and the J segment 7 bases; nucleotides outside the gene matches: 2. CDR3 nucleotides: TGTGCCTGGAGTGACGGGACAGGGAATTCACCCCTCCACTTT. This encodes CAWSDGTGNSPLHF.

This chain joins TRBV7-9 and TRBJ2-1; 13 bases are a match to TRBD2. V gave up 5 bases and J gave up 4 bases; unmatched junction bases: 5. Germline CDR1 SEHNR, CDR2 FQNEAQ (reference sequence). The CDR3 runs 16 residues. The CDR3 loop reads CASSETLAGGYNEQFF. Written as DNA, the CDR3 is TGTGCCAGCAGCGAAACACTAGCGGGAGGGTACAATGAGCAGTTCTTC. The full variable domain, its missing parts supplied by reference TRBV7-9 and TRBJ2-1, is DTGVSQNPRHKITKRGQNVTFRCDPISEHNRLYWYRQTLGQGPEFLTYFQNEAQLEKSRLLSDRFSAERPKGSFSTLEIQRTEQGDSAMYLCASSETLAGGYNEQFFGPGTRLTVL.